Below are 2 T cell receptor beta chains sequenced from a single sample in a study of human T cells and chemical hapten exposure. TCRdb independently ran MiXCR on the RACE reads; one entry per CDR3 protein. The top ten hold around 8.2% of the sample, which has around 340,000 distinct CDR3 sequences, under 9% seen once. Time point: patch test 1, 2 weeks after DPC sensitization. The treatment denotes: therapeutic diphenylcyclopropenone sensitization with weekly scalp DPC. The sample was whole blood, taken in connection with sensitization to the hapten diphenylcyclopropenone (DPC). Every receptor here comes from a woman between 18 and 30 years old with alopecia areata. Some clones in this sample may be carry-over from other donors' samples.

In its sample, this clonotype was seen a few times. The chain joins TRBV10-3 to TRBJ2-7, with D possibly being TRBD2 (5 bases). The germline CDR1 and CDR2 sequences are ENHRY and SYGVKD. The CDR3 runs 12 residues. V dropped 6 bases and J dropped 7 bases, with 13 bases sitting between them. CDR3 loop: CAISVDSGEQYF. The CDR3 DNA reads TGTGCCATCAGCGTAGACTCGGGGGAGCAGTACTTC.

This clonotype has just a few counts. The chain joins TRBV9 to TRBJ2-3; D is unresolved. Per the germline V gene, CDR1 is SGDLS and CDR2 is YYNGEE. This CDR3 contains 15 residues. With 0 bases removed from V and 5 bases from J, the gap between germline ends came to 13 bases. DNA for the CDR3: TGTGCCAGCAGCGTAGGAAGGAACGTAGGAGATACGCAGTATTTT. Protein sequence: CASSVGRNVGDTQYF.